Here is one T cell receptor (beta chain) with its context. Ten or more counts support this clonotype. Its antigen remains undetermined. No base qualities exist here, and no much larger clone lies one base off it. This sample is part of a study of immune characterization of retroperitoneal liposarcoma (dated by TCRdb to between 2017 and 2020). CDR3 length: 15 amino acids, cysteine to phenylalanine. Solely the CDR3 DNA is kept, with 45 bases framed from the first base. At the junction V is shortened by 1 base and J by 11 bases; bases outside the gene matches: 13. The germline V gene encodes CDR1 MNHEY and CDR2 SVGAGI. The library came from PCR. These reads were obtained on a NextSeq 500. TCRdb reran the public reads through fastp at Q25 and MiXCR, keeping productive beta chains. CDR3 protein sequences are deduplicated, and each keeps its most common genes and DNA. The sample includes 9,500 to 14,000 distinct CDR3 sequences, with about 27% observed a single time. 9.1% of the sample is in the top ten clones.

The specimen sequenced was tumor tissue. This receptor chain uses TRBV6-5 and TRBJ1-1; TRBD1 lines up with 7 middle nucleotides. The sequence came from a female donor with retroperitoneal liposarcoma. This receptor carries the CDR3 CASSYLSAGGPGAFF. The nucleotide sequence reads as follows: TGTGCCAGCAGTTACTTGTCGGCAGGGGGTCCCGGGGCTTTCTTT.